What follows is one TCR beta chain and its context. Its antigen is not identified. The sample belongs to a study of vaccination effects on CD4 cells after COVID-19. Whole-study results and caveats: By a late point after vaccination, infection- and vaccine-induced clones had shrunk markedly through clonal contraction.

Measured with immunoSEQ multiplex PCR; TCRdb has only the in-frame clones, and not every one. Of roughly 70,000 clones listed, around 70% are singletons. The CDR3 runs to 15 residues. Trimming at V came to 6 bases and at J to 3 bases, leaving 5 bases not matched to a gene. CDR1 is LNHDA and CDR2 is SQIVND in the germline V gene (reference sequence). ViraFEST expansion of antigen-specific CD4+ T cells with viral peptide pools preceded sequencing. It was after around eleven days of culture that CD4+ T cells were isolated. Each participant received a vaccine that was either BNT162b2 or mRNA-1273, given as two doses. A density of fewer than 2.5 million PBMC per well was used; these cells were cultured with about 9.1 IU/ml IL-2 and roughly 9.2 ug/ml peptides.

The genes are TRBV19 and TRBJ2-2, with TRBD1 matching 9 bases. This sequence originates from a human donor who received a COVID-19 vaccine. The sample here was CD4+ T cells from PBMCs cultured with HCoV-229E spike peptides, taken after COVID-19 vaccination. The CDR3 DNA follows: TGTGCCAGTAGCCCACAGGGGGCAGACACCGGGGAGCTGTTTTTT. Its translation: CASSPQGADTGELFF.